A selection of T cell receptor beta chains follows, all from one sample in a study of T cells after yellow fever vaccination. A single record per CDR3 protein comes from TCRdb applying MiXCR to the 5' RACE reads. There are approximately 550,000 distinct CDR3 sequences in the sample; over 15% occur only once, and more than 13% lies in the top ten. This material consisted of PBMCs, taken 15 days after the yellow fever booster vaccination. Receptors were obtained from a man aged 25-40 years who received the YFV17D yellow fever vaccine. Both conserved end residues are part of each CDR3. The D gene is left open where the match is weak. A row's size may be missing; if present it is once, few, many or a size class.

>few|.|14|TRBV29-1|TRBJ2-5
CSVEDHLLGETQYF
TGCAGCGTTGAAGATCATCTCCTCGGGGAGACCCAGTACTTC
>few|.|12|TRBV30|TRBJ2-7
CAWSVFSYEQYF
TGTGCCTGGAGTGTGTTCAGCTACGAGCAGTACTTC
>few|TRBD1|15|TRBV20-1|TRBJ2-1
CSATPRQGAYNEQFF
TGCAGTGCTACGCCTCGACAGGGGGCATACAATGAGCAGTTCTTC
>few|TRBD2|14|TRBV12-3/TRBV12-4|TRBJ2-1
CASTPGLAGVEQFF
TGTGCCAGCACCCCTGGACTAGCGGGAGTTGAGCAGTTCTTC
>.|TRBD1|16|TRBV27|TRBJ1-5
CASGRLTGGASQPQHF
TGTGCCAGCGGCCGCTTGACAGGGGGCGCGAGTCAGCCCCAGCATTTT
>.|.|15|TRBV5-1|TRBJ2-7
CASSWSEGGSYEQYF
TGCGCCAGCAGCTGGTCCGAAGGAGGGAGTTACGAGCAGTACTTC
>few|.|14|TRBV10-3|TRBJ2-5
CAISEGRSQETQYF
TGTGCCATCAGTGAGGGCAGATCGCAAGAGACCCAGTACTTC
>many|.|13|TRBV7-9|TRBJ2-7
CASSSEEGFEQYF
TGTGCCAGCAGCTCAGAGGAGGGATTCGAGCAGTACTTC
>.|TRBD2|14|TRBV20-1|TRBJ2-7
CSARVTGGSYEQYF
TGCAGTGCTAGAGTTACGGGAGGCTCATACGAGCAGTACTTC
>many|.|14|TRBV2|TRBJ1-1
CASRGVGGGTEAFF
TGTGCCAGCAGGGGGGTCGGGGGCGGCACTGAAGCTTTCTTT
>.|.|13|TRBV7-2|TRBJ2-3
CASSPERLDTQYF
TGTGCCAGCAGCCCAGAGCGCCTAGATACGCAGTATTTT
>.|.|14|TRBV7-9|TRBJ2-7
CASSLKAGTYEQYF
TGTGCCAGCAGCTTAAAGGCGGGGACCTACGAGCAGTACTTC
>.|.|12|TRBV5-4|TRBJ2-5
CASSPIQETQYF
TGTGCCAGCAGCCCGATCCAAGAGACCCAGTACTTC
>few|TRBD1|14|TRBV10-3|TRBJ2-7
CAISERGTEYEQYF
TGTGCCATCAGTGAGAGAGGGACAGAGTACGAGCAGTACTTC
>.|TRBD1|16|TRBV7-2|TRBJ1-5
CASSSDRGGFGQPQHF
TGTGCCAGCAGCTCGGACAGGGGTGGTTTCGGGCAGCCCCAGCATTTT
>few|.|14|TRBV6-2/TRBV6-3|TRBJ2-5
CASRDSDRQETQYF
TGTGCCAGCAGAGACTCCGACAGACAAGAGACCCAGTACTTC
>.|TRBD2|17|TRBV18|TRBJ2-5
CASSPPGTSGIEETQYF
TGTGCCAGCTCACCACCGGGGACTAGCGGGATCGAAGAGACCCAGTACTTC
>many|TRBD2|15|TRBV7-2|TRBJ2-2
CASSSSGSNTGELFF
TGTGCCAGCAGCTCCAGCGGGAGCAACACCGGGGAGCTGTTTTTT
>.|TRBD1|17|TRBV7-2|TRBJ2-7
CASSLAGAGTGTYEQYF
TGTGCCAGCAGCTTAGCCGGGGCCGGGACAGGGACTTACGAGCAGTACTTC
>.|.|12|TRBV7-2|TRBJ2-1
CASSASSAVQFF
TGTGCCAGCAGCGCATCCTCTGCAGTGCAGTTCTTC
>.|.|14|TRBV5-6|TRBJ1-2
CASSLWTDRYGYTF
TGTGCCAGCAGCCTGTGGACAGACCGCTACGGCTACACCTTC
>.|.|12|TRBV3-1|TRBJ2-1
CASARDGNEQFF
TGTGCCAGCGCTCGTGACGGCAATGAGCAGTTCTTC
>few|TRBD2|15|TRBV5-1|TRBJ2-7
CASSPSGRAGYEQYF
TGCGCCAGCAGCCCTAGCGGGAGGGCCGGGTACGAGCAGTACTTC
>.|TRBD2|18|TRBV10-3|TRBJ2-3
CAISESRTSGRVADTQYF
TGTGCCATCAGTGAGTCTCGGACTAGCGGGAGAGTTGCAGATACGCAGTATTTT
>few|.|15|TRBV4-3|TRBJ1-4
CASRGRGGTNEKLFF
TGCGCCAGCAGGGGGAGAGGAGGAACTAATGAAAAACTGTTTTTT
>few|.|15|TRBV20-1|TRBJ1-1
CSARPVREVNTEAFF
TGCAGTGCTAGACCGGTCCGGGAGGTTAACACTGAAGCTTTCTTT
>few|.|15|TRBV20-1|TRBJ2-7
CSASNLAGPSYEQYF
TGCAGTGCTAGTAATTTGGCAGGGCCGTCCTACGAGCAGTACTTC
>few|TRBD2|18|TRBV7-3|TRBJ2-4
CASSFTSGSREAKNIQYF
TGTGCCAGCAGCTTTACTAGCGGGAGCCGAGAGGCCAAAAACATTCAGTACTTC
>few|.|14|TRBV2|TRBJ2-7
CASRETPGSYEQYF
TGTGCCAGCAGGGAAACTCCCGGATCCTACGAGCAGTACTTC
>.|.|14|TRBV5-6|TRBJ1-2
CASSRTVANYGYTF
TGTGCCAGCAGCCGGACAGTTGCTAACTATGGCTACACCTTC
>.|TRBD2|15|TRBV11-2|TRBJ2-1
CASSSQVTSGYEQFF
TGTGCCAGCAGCTCTCAGGTGACTAGCGGTTATGAGCAGTTCTTC
>few|TRBD1|15|TRBV7-7|TRBJ2-1
CASSLRQGAGNEQFF
TGTGCTAGCAGCTTAAGGCAGGGGGCTGGGAATGAGCAGTTCTTC
>.|.|11|TRBV20-1|TRBJ2-2
CSATLTGELFF
TGCAGTGCTACCCTTACCGGGGAGCTGTTTTTT
>.|.|14|TRBV29-1|TRBJ1-1
CSVEDQGMNTEAFF
TGCAGCGTTGAGGATCAGGGGATGAACACTGAAGCTTTCTTT
>few|.|14|TRBV11-2|TRBJ2-1
CASSYSGGVGEQFF
TGTGCCAGCAGCTATTCTGGGGGAGTTGGAGAGCAGTTCTTC
>.|.|12|TRBV5-6|TRBJ1-1
CASSLVYTEAFF
TGTGCCAGCAGCTTGGTCTACACTGAAGCTTTCTTT
>.|.|11|TRBV27|TRBJ1-1
CASSNRENAFF
TGTGCCAGCAGCAACCGAGAAAACGCTTTCTTT
>.|.|16|TRBV4-3|TRBJ2-1
CASSQDVQGSYNEQFF
TGCGCCAGCAGCCAAGATGTACAGGGTTCCTACAATGAGCAGTTCTTC
>.|.|14|TRBV20-1|TRBJ2-5
CSARERVLLETQYF
TGCAGTGCTAGAGAACGGGTTCTACTAGAGACCCAGTACTTC
>.|.|15|TRBV25-1|TRBJ2-3
CASSPWASRTDTQYF
TGTGCCAGCAGCCCCTGGGCTAGCCGCACAGATACGCAGTATTTT